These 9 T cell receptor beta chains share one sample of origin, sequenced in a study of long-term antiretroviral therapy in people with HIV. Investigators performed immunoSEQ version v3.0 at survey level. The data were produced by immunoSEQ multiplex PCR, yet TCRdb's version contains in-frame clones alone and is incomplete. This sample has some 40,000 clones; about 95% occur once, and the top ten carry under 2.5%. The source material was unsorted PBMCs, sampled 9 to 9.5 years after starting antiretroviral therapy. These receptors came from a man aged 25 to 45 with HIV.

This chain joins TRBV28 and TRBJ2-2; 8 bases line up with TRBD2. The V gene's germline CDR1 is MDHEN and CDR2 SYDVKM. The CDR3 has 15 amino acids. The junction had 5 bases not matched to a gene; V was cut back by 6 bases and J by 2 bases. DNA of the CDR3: TGTGCCAGCAGGAAAGGACTAGCTAACACCGGGGAGCTGTTTTTT. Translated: CASRKGLANTGELFF.

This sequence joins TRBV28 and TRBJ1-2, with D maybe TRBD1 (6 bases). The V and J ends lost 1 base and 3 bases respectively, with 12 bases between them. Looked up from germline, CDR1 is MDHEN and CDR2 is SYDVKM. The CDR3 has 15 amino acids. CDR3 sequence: CASSLSGTPYYGYTF. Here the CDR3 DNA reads TGTGCCAGCAGTTTATCCGGGACACCCTACTATGGCTACACCTTC.

CDR3 in DNA: TGTGCCAGCAGCTTAACTGAAAAACTGTTTTTT. It specifies CASSLTEKLFF. The chain uses TRBV11-2 and TRBJ1-4; D gene uncertain. V lost 2 bases and J 7 bases, leaving 2 bases between the germline ends. The CDR3 runs 11 residues. Germline CDR1 and CDR2: SGHAT and FQNNGV.

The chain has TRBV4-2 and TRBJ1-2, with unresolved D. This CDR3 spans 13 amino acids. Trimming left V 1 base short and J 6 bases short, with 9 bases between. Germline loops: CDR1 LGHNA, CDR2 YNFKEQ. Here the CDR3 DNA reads TGTGCCAGCAGCCAAGTGGCAGGCGATGGCTACACCTTC. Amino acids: CASSQVAGDGYTF.

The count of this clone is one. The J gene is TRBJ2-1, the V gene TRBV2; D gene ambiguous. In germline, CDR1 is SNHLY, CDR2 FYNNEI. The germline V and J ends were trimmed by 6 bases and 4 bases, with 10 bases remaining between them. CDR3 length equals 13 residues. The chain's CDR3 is CASSAPIYNEQFF. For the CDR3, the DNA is TGTGCCAGCAGCGCACCAATTTACAATGAGCAGTTCTTC.

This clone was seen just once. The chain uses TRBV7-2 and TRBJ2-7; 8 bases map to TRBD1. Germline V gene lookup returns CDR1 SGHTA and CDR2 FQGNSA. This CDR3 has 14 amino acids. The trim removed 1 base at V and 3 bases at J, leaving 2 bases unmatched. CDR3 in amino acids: CASSLVGQGYEQYV. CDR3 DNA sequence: TGTGCCAGCAGCTTAGTCGGACAGGGCTACGAGCAGTACGTC.

Here the CDR3 DNA reads TGTGCCAGCAGCTCCAGCGGGGGGGGAGATACGCAGTATTTT. This sequence encodes CASSSSGGGDTQYF. The chain joins TRBV7-6 to TRBJ2-3; 10 bases map to TRBD2. Germline CDR1 SGHVS, CDR2 FNYEAQ. The CDR3 is 14 amino acids. V shed 4 bases and J 5 bases; nucleotides not matched to a gene: 3.

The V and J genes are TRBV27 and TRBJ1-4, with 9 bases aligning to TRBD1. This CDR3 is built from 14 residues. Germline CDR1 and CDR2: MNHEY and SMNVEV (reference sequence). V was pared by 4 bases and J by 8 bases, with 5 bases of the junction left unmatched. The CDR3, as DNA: TGTGCCAGCAGTTGGGGACAGGGTCGGGAAAAACTGTTTTTT. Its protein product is CASSWGQGREKLFF.

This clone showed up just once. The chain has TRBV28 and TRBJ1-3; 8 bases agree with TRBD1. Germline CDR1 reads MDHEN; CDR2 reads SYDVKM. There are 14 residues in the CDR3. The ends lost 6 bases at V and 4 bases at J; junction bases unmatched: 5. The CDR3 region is CASSLGTGGNTIYF. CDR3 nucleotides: TGTGCCAGCAGCTTAGGGACAGGAGGAAACACCATATATTTT.